Given below is one T cell receptor beta chain in context. The antigen remains unidentified. Repertoires were generated with immunoSEQ multiplex PCR, while TCRdb's copy carries only in-frame clones and drops some. This sample yields roughly 30,000 clones, of which roughly 90% are seen a single time; around 27% belongs to the top ten. The entry originates in a study of OX40 agonist ivuxolimab in advanced cancers. The CDR3 loop spans 15 amino acids. The V gene's germline CDR1 is LNHDA and CDR2 SQIVND (reference sequence). With 3 bases removed from V and 0 bases from J, the gap between germline ends came to 12 bases. Study-wide results and limits: More expanded clones were found, on average, in CD8+ than in CD4+ T cells. Clones of CD4+ and CD8+ blood T cells grew by week 6 at doses of 0.1 to 3.0 mg/kg.

The chain carries TRBV19 and TRBJ2-7, with TRBD2 as a possible D gene (6 bases). The input for sequencing was CD4+ or CD8+ T cells sorted from blood, taken in a trial of the OX40 agonist ivuxolimab. The TCR was taken from an adult with an advanced solid tumor such as melanoma, head and neck, liver or kidney cancer. The CDR3 reads CASSMGSGSSYEQYF. Written as DNA, the CDR3 is TGTGCCAGTAGTATGGGGTCCGGGAGCTCCTACGAGCAGTACTTC.